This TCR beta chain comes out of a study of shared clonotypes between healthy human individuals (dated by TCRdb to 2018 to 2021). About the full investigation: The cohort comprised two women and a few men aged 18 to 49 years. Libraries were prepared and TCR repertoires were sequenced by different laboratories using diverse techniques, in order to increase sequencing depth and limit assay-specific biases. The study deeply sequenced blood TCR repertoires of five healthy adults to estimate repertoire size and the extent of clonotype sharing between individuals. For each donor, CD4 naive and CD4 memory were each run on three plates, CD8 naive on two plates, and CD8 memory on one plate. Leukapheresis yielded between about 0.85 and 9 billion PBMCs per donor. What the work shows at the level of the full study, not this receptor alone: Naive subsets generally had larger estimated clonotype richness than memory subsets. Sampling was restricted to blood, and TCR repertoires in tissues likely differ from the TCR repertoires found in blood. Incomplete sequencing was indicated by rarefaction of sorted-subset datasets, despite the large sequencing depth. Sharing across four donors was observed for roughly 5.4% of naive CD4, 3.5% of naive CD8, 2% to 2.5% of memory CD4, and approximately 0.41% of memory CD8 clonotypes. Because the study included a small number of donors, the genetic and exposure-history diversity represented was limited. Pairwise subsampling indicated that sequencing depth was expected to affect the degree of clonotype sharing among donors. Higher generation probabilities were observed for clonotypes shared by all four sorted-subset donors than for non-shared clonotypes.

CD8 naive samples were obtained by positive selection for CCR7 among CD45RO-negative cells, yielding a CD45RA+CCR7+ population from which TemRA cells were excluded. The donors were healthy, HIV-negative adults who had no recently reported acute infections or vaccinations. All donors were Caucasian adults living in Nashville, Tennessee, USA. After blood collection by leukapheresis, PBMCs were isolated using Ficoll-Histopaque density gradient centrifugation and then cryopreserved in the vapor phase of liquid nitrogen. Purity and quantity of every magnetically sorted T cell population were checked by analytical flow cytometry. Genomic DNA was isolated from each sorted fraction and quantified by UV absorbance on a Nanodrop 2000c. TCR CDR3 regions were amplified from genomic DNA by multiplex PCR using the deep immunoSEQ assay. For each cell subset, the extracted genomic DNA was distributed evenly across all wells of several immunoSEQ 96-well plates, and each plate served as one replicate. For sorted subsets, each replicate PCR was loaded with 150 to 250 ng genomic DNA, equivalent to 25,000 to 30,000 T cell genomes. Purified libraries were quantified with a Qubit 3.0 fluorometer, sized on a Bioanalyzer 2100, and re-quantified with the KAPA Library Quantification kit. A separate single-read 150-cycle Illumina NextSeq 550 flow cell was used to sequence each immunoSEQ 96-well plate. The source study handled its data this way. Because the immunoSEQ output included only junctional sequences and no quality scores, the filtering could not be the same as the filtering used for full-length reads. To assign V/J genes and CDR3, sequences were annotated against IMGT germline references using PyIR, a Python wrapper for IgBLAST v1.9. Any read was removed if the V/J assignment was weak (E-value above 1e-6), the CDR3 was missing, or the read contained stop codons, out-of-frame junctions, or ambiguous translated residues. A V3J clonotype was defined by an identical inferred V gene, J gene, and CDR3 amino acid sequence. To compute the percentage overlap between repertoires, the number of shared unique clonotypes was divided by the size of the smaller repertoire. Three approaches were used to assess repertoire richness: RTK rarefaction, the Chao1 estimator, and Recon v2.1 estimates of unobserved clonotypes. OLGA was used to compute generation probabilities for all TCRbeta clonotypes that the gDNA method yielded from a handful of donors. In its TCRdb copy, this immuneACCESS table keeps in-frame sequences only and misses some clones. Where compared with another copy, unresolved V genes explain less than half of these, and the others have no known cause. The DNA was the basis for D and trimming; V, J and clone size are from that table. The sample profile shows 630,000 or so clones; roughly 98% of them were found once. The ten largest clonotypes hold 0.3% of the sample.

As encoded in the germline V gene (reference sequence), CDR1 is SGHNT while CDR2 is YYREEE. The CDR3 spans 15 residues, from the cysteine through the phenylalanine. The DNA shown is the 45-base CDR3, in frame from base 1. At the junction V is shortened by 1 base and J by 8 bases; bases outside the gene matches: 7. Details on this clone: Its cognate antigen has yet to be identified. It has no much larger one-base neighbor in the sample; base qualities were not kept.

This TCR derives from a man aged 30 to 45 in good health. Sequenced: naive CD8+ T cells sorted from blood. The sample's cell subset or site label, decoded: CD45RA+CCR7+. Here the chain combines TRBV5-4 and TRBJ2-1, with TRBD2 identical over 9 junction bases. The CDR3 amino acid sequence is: CASSLRPSGIYEQFF. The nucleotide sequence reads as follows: TGTGCCAGCAGCTTGAGGCCTAGCGGGATATATGAGCAGTTCTTC.